This T cell receptor (beta chain) was retrieved from a study of OX40 agonist ivuxolimab in advanced cancers. Study overall: Dose-escalation cases comprised hepatocellular carcinoma, melanoma, renal cell or head and neck cancer.

The repertoire was sequenced with immunoSEQ multiplex PCR; TCRdb's copy has only in-frame clones and lacks some. The top ten clones hold about a third of a sample with tens of thousands of clones, 85% to 90% of them seen once. General study results and limits: Partial responders at 0.1-3.0 mg/kg showed near-lowest clonal expansion.

From germline, CDR1 is LGHNA and CDR2 YSLEER. This CDR3 is 15 amino acids long. The ends were cut back, 0 bases at V and 4 bases at J, with 9 bases in the middle. In the case of this clone: Its specificity is unknown.

This chain joins TRBV4-3 and TRBJ1-4, with D unresolved. The TCR was taken from an adult with an advanced solid tumor such as melanoma, head and neck, liver or kidney cancer. The sample here was CD4+ or CD8+ T cells sorted from blood, taken in a trial of the OX40 agonist ivuxolimab. The CDR3 region has the DNA TGCGCCAGCAGCCAAGATCCTCTCGGTAATGAAAAACTGTTTTTT. Its translation: CASSQDPLGNEKLFF.